The 25 T cell receptor beta chains listed next were all sequenced from one sample in a study of blood T cell repertoires in COVID-19. Profiling relied on immunoSEQ multiplex PCR, and the TCRdb table lists in-frame clones only, not all of them. In the table there are 70,000 to 75,000 clones, approximately 80% of which are singletons. Source material: peripheral blood. The receptors originated from an older man with acute or convalescent COVID-19.

The rearrangement links TRBV7-3 to TRBJ2-1; 14 bases are a match to TRBD2. Germline V gives CDR1 SGHTA, CDR2 FQGTGA. The V and J ends lost 5 bases and 9 bases, in that order; junction bases with no gene match: 3. The CDR3 length is 14 residues. The CDR3 coding sequence is TGTGCCAGCAGCCGACTAGCGGGAGGGAGTGAGCAGTTCTTC. Protein sequence: CASSRLAGGSEQFF.

V usage is TRBV7-2 and J usage is TRBJ2-1, with D perhaps matching TRBD2 (5 bases). V was cut by 5 bases and J by 1 base, with 12 bases left in between. This CDR3 spans 15 amino acids. Germline lookup yields CDR1 SGHTA and CDR2 FQGNSA. The CDR3 nucleotides are TGTGCCAGCAGCCTACGAGGGATATCCTACAATGAGCAGTTCTTC. Translation gives CASSLRGISYNEQFF.

The genes are TRBV28 and TRBJ1-3; TRBD1 matches at 7 bases. Germline V lookup: CDR1 MDHEN, CDR2 SYDVKM. The CDR3 length is 16 residues. After removal of 5 bases from V and 0 bases from J, the junction contained 7 bases not matched to a gene. The CDR3 DNA reads TGTGCCAGCAGTCTAAAACAGGGGTACTCTGGAAACACCATATATTTT. Protein sequence: CASSLKQGYSGNTIYF.

V is TRBV4-2 and J is TRBJ2-1; possibly TRBD1 for D (6 bases). The CDR3 is 16 residues long. The V gene's germline CDR1 is LGHNA and CDR2 YNFKEQ. V lost 1 base, J lost 8 bases, and 18 bases lay in between. This CDR3 is CASSQGGQSLRDEQFF. The DNA of the CDR3 is TGTGCCAGCAGCCAAGGTGGACAGAGCCTTAGGGATGAGCAGTTCTTC.

The chain is built from TRBV27 and TRBJ2-1, with TRBD1 matching over 9 bases. Trimming at V came to 5 bases and at J to 7 bases, leaving 9 bases not matched to a gene. This CDR3 has 15 residues. Germline CDR1 is MNHEY and CDR2 is SMNVEV (reference sequence). CDR3 nucleotide sequence: TGTGCCAGCAGTACTGGACAGGGGATATGGAATGAGCAGTTCTTC. Translation: CASSTGQGIWNEQFF.

The chain has TRBV6-5 and TRBJ1-1; D gene uncertain. There are 14 residues in the CDR3. Germline-derived CDR1 and CDR2 are MNHEY and SVGAGI. Trimming took off 3 bases at V and 0 bases at J, with 8 bases between the two ends. CDR3 DNA: TGTGCCAGCAGTTATGGCAGATTGAACACTGAAGCTTTCTTT. Translation gives CASSYGRLNTEAFF.

This clone showed up just once. The chain employs TRBV3-1 (or the pseudogene TRBV3-2) and TRBJ2-2; no firm D call. Germline V lookup: CDR1 LGHDT, CDR2 YNNKEL (reference sequence). The ends were cut back, 4 bases at V and 4 bases at J, with 13 bases in the middle. The CDR3 sequence is 15 residues long. The CDR3 sequence is CASSLRAHSTGELFF. CDR3 nucleotides: TGTGCCAGCAGCCTTCGCGCCCATTCCACCGGGGAGCTGTTTTTT.

The chain employs TRBV7-9 and TRBJ2-5, with D tentatively TRBD1 (7 bases). Per the germline V gene, CDR1 is SEHNR and CDR2 is FQNEAQ (reference sequence). V lost 5 bases, J lost 1 base, and 11 bases lay in between. The CDR3 has 14 amino acids. CDR3 protein: CASSGGDSQETQYF. DNA of the CDR3: TGTGCCAGCAGCGGCGGGGACAGCCAAGAGACCCAGTACTTC.

The chain joins TRBV28 to TRBJ2-7, with D maybe TRBD2 (6 bases). The germline V gene encodes CDR1 MDHEN and CDR2 SYDVKM. Trimming pared 3 bases from V and 1 base from J, leaving 16 bases between. The CDR3 totals 16 residues. This CDR3 is CASSFSGGRRSYEQYF. CDR3 DNA: TGTGCCAGCAGTTTCTCCGGAGGGAGGAGGTCCTACGAGCAGTACTTC.

This clone came up a few times. This chain links TRBV6-6 with TRBJ1-3, with D perhaps TRBD1 (5 bases). V was cut by 6 bases and J by 0 bases, with 15 bases left in between. Germline V gene lookup returns CDR1 MNHNY and CDR2 SVGAGI (reference sequence). The CDR3 is 16 amino acids. CDR3: CASRPTQGYSGNTIYF. The CDR3 region has the DNA TGTGCCAGCAGGCCCACTCAGGGCTACTCTGGAAACACCATATATTTT.

The rearrangement links TRBV19 to TRBJ1-5; a weak D match, TRBD1 (5 bases). Trimming took 4 bases from V and 0 from J, leaving 10 bases between them. CDR1 and CDR2 from the germline V gene are LNHDA and SQIVND (reference sequence). CDR3 length: 15 amino acids. CDR3 sequence reads: CASSTSGGSNQPQHF. In DNA form, the CDR3 reads TGTGCCAGTAGTACGTCCGGGGGTAGCAATCAGCCCCAGCATTTT.

CDR3 protein: CASSLEQRVETQYF. The DNA for the CDR3 is TGTGCCAGCAGCTTGGAGCAGCGGGTGGAGACCCAGTACTTC. This chain connects TRBV5-4 to TRBJ2-5, with a weak D call TRBD2 (6 bases). The CDR3 sequence is 14 residues long. Germline V gene lookup returns CDR1 SGHNT and CDR2 YYREEE (reference sequence). V lost 0 bases to trimming and J lost 5 bases, with 11 bases between them.

Regarding this clone: Relative to the germline gene, one junction end is altered; a read error may explain this. V usage is TRBV2 and J usage is TRBJ2-4; D not resolved. Germline CDR1 reads SNHLY; CDR2 reads FYNNEI. The CDR3 loop spans 12 amino acids. CDR3 nucleotide sequence: TGTGCCACCAGTCTAGCCAAAAACATTCAGTACTTC. Amino acids: CATSLAKNIQYF.

This clone was observed once. The gene calls are TRBV24-1 and TRBJ2-2, with 7 bases identical to TRBD2. The CDR3 runs 14 residues. The trim removed 4 bases at V and 3 bases at J, leaving 1 base unmatched. The germline CDR1 and CDR2 sequences are KGHDR and SFDVKD. The DNA for the CDR3 is TGTGCCACCAGTGAGGGGGGGGACACCGGGGAGCTGTTTTTT. Residues: CATSEGGDTGELFF.

There are a few counts of this clone. The V and J genes are TRBV3-1 (or the pseudogene TRBV3-2) and TRBJ1-1, with D uncertain. This CDR3 has 15 amino acids. Germline values: CDR1 LGHDT, CDR2 YNNKEL (reference sequence). With 1 base removed from V and 3 bases from J, the gap between germline ends came to 12 bases. The CDR3 sequence is CASSQGAAGDTEAFF. The DNA for the CDR3 is TGTGCCAGCAGCCAAGGGGCTGCGGGAGACACTGAAGCTTTCTTT.

The chain is built from TRBV4-3 and TRBJ2-3, with 8 positions matching TRBD2. The CDR3 sequence is 16 residues long. The germline gives CDR1 LGHNA, CDR2 YSLEER. V dropped 0 bases and J dropped 5; count of bases not matched to a gene: 7. CDR3 residues: CASSQDVGREIDTQYF. CDR3 bases: TGCGCCAGCAGCCAAGATGTCGGGAGGGAGATAGATACGCAGTATTTT.

J is TRBJ1-1 and V is TRBV28; 7 positions agree with TRBD1. Per germline, CDR1 MDHEN and CDR2 SYDVKM. With 4 bases clipped from V and 4 bases from J, the junction kept 9 bases outside the gene matches. The CDR3 totals 15 residues. CDR3 bases: TGTGCCAGCAGTTCCCCCAGGGGGTTGAGCACTGAAGCTTTCTTT. This translates into CASSSPRGLSTEAFF.

This clone was detected a few times. The gene calls are TRBV9 and TRBJ1-3; 7 bases align to TRBD1. CDR1 is SGDLS and CDR2 is YYNGEE in the germline V gene. CDR3 length: 14 amino acids. V gave up 3 bases and J gave up 6 bases; unmatched junction bases: 6. The CDR3 coding sequence is TGTGCCAGCAGCGGACAGGGAGCACTAAACACCATATATTTT. This codes for CASSGQGALNTIYF. Full variable domain (remainder filled in from reference TRBV9 and TRBJ1-3): DSGVTQTPKHLITATGQRVTLRCSPRSGDLSVYWYQQSLDQGLQFLIQYYNGEERAKGNILERFSAQQFPDLHSELNLSSLELGDSALYFCASSGQGALNTIYFGEGSWLTVV.

The chain employs TRBV10-3 and TRBJ1-1; 9 nucleotides match TRBD1. Germline values: CDR1 ENHRY, CDR2 SYGVKD. Trimming took 2 bases from V and 5 from J; bases not matched to a gene: 9. The CDR3 is 16 amino acids. The CDR3 sequence is CAISESGQGLRTEAFF. The DNA for the CDR3 is TGTGCCATCAGTGAGAGCGGACAGGGGTTGCGGACTGAAGCTTTCTTT.

The chain recombines TRBV28 with TRBJ2-3, with TRBD2 identical over 8 bases. Germline loops: CDR1 MDHEN, CDR2 SYDVKM. V dropped 1 base and J dropped 0; count of bases not matched to a gene: 6. The CDR3 length is 17 residues. CDR3 nucleotide sequence: TGTGCCAGCAGTTTATCCGGCGGGGGGCCAAGCACAGATACGCAGTATTTT. As protein: CASSLSGGGPSTDTQYF.

This chain connects TRBV3-1 (or the pseudogene TRBV3-2) to TRBJ2-3; D is possibly TRBD1 (5 bases). This CDR3 spans 17 amino acids. CDR1 and CDR2 from the germline V gene are LGHDT and YNNKEL (reference sequence). V lost 0 bases, J lost 2 bases, and 15 bases lay in between. As DNA, the CDR3 is TGTGCCAGCAGCCAAGAAGGGGCAGGTTGGGACACAGATACGCAGTATTTT. Its translation is CASSQEGAGWDTDTQYF.

The chain joins TRBV7-9 to TRBJ2-7; 8 bases are shared with TRBD2. The trim removed 3 bases at V and 6 bases at J, leaving 7 bases unmatched. The CDR3 length is 14 residues. The germline gives CDR1 SEHNR, CDR2 FQNEAQ (reference sequence). In DNA, the CDR3 is TGTGCCAGCAGCTTTACTAGCGGCCGCGGCGAGCAGTACTTC. It is translated as CASSFTSGRGEQYF. Based on the CDR3 plus reference TRBV7-9 and TRBJ2-7, the full variable domain is DTGVSQNPRHKITKRGQNVTFRCDPISEHNRLYWYRQTLGQGPEFLTYFQNEAQLEKSRLLSDRFSAERPKGSFSTLEIQRTEQGDSAMYLCASSFTSGRGEQYFGPGTRLTVT.

V gene TRBV24-1 combines with J gene TRBJ1-5, with a possible D match to TRBD1 (5 bases). The germline CDR1 and CDR2 sequences are KGHDR and SFDVKD. The V end was cut by 5 bases, the J end by 1 base, with 17 bases between. The CDR3 contains 17 residues. The CDR3 DNA reads as TGTGCCACCAGTGGGGGAAGCGGGACCTCAAGCAATCAGCCCCAGCATTTT. Protein sequence: CATSGGSGTSSNQPQHF.

This chain links TRBV19 with TRBJ2-5, with 7 bases lining up with TRBD2. CDR3 size: 14 residues. The V and J ends lost 5 bases and 1 base, in that order; junction bases with no gene match: 4. Germline assignment: CDR1 LNHDA and CDR2 SQIVND (reference sequence). The CDR3 bases are TGTGCCAGTAGTGTAACTAGCGCCCAAGAGACCCAGTACTTC. It codes for CASSVTSAQETQYF.

The chain is built from TRBV7-8 and TRBJ2-5, with 7 bases fitting TRBD2. Germline-derived CDR1 and CDR2 are SGHVS and FQNEAQ. The length of the CDR3 is 13 residues. V trimming: 0 bases; J trimming: 6 bases; junction bases outside the gene matches: 1. The CDR3 is CASSLAGGKTQYF. CDR3 bases: TGTGCCAGCAGCTTAGCCGGGGGGAAGACCCAGTACTTC.